The source of this TCR beta chain is a study of breast tumors, draining lymph nodes, adjacent tissues. This clonotype was observed at least ten times. TCRdb re-called the multiplex PCR reads with MiXCR, one entry per CDR3 protein. The sample includes some 25,000 distinct CDR3 sequences, 68% seen only once; the top ten take 20% to 25%. The CDR3 consists of 16 residues. Germline loops: CDR1 SGHNT, CDR2 YYREEE (reference sequence). V was clipped by 4 bases and J by 4 bases, with 17 bases between them. The source material was tumor-adjacent breast tissue. The chain uses TRBV5-4 and TRBJ2-2, with D possibly being TRBD1 or TRBD2 (6 bases each). The origin of this receptor is a female donor with breast cancer. Some clones in this sample may be carry-over from other donors' samples. CDR3 nucleotides: TGTGCCAGCAGCCCCCCCCGGGGGCGCGGCACCGGGGAGCTGTTTTTT. It is translated as CASSPPRGRGTGELFF.